This is a list of T cell receptor beta chains from one sample in a study of T cell responses to AZD1222 COVID-19 vaccine. Only in-frame clones appear in the TCRdb table, and some are missing; sequencing was by immunoSEQ multiplex PCR. The sample has just under 150,000 clones, about 86% seen once; the top ten hold approximately 4.7%. The sequencing used peripheral blood, collected 28 days after the second AZD1222 dose. These receptors were obtained from an adult who received the AZD1222 COVID-19 vaccine. Each CDR3 is given with its conserved first and last residue. The order of the fields is D gene, V gene, J gene, clone size, CDR3 protein, CDR3 DNA. A D gene is named only where the DNA matches it firmly. Rows give clone size only sometimes, using once, few, many, or a class for an expanded clone.

-	TRBV15	TRBJ1-2	few	CATSREQGIYYGYTF	TGTGCCACCAGCAGAGAACAGGGTATCTACTATGGCTACACCTTC
-	TRBV6-1	TRBJ1-1	-	CASSEFSGNTEAFF	TGTGCCAGCAGTGAATTTTCAGGGAACACTGAAGCTTTCTTT
-	TRBV6-5	TRBJ2-7	-	CASSDSGTDYEQYF	TGTGCCAGCAGCGATTCCGGGACGGACTACGAGCAGTACTTC
-	TRBV19	TRBJ1-1	-	CASSIGQLNTEAFF	TGTGCCAGTAGTATTGGTCAGTTGAACACTGAAGCTTTCTTT
-	TRBV7-9	TRBJ1-4	-	CASSLAQTAGKLFF	TGTGCCAGCAGCTTAGCACAGACTGCCGGTAAACTGTTTTTT
TRBD2	TRBV4-1	TRBJ2-1	-	CASSQEAGQPGLAGASYNEQFF	TGCGCCAGCAGCCAAGAAGCAGGACAGCCGGGACTAGCGGGGGCCTCCTACAATGAGCAGTTCTTC
-	TRBV6-5	TRBJ2-7	once	CASIGYSYEQYF	TGTGCCAGCATAGGTTACTCCTACGAGCAGTACTTC
TRBD2	TRBV5-1	TRBJ2-5	-	CASSLGRGEETQYF	TGCGCCAGCAGCTTGGGACGGGGGGAAGAGACCCAGTACTTC
-	TRBV19	TRBJ1-3	-	CASSMVRISGNTIYF	TGTGCCAGTAGTATGGTCAGGATCTCTGGAAACACCATATATTTT
-	TRBV28	TRBJ1-1	-	CASSRRGLNTEAFF	TGTGCCAGCAGCCGGAGGGGGTTGAACACTGAAGCTTTCTTT
-	TRBV5-1	TRBJ2-7	-	CASSLAGTHEQYF	TGCGCCAGCAGCTTGGCTGGGACCCACGAGCAGTACTTC
-	TRBV5-1	TRBJ2-7	-	CASSLAPGGYEQYF	TGCGCCAGCAGCTTGGCCCCCGGGGGCTACGAGCAGTACTTC
TRBD1	TRBV13	TRBJ2-3	-	CASSGQDRGTDTQYF	TGTGCCAGCAGCGGACAGGACAGGGGCACAGATACGCAGTATTTT
-	TRBV19	TRBJ1-2	once	CASKAGQGYGYTF	TGTGCCAGTAAGGCAGGGCAGGGCTATGGCTACACCTTC
TRBD1	TRBV9	TRBJ1-6	-	CASSVKAGTVFAPLHF	TGTGCCAGCAGCGTAAAGGCCGGGACAGTCTTTGCGCCCCTCCACTTT
TRBD1	TRBV7-2	TRBJ1-5	-	CASSLEGAQPQHF	TGTGCCAGCAGCTTAGAGGGGGCTCAGCCCCAGCATTTT
-	TRBV20-1	TRBJ1-4	once	CSASGSDEKLFF	TGCAGTGCTAGTGGGAGTGATGAAAAACTGTTTTTT
-	TRBV2	TRBJ2-7	-	CASAQGYEQYF	TGTGCCAGCGCCCAGGGTTACGAGCAGTACTTC
TRBD1	TRBV28	TRBJ2-7	-	CASSPSPGTASPYEQYF	TGTGCCAGCAGCCCCTCCCCTGGGACAGCATCGCCCTACGAGCAGTACTTC
TRBD1	TRBV18	TRBJ2-7	-	CASSRDRGPYEQYF	TGTGCCAGCTCACGGGACAGGGGTCCCTACGAGCAGTACTTC
-	TRBV6-5	TRBJ1-2	-	CASSYSGGASGYTF	TGTGCCAGCAGTTACTCGGGGGGGGCTAGTGGCTACACCTTC
-	TRBV27	TRBJ2-2	-	CASSLGTSTGELFF	TGTGCCAGCAGTTTGGGGACATCGACCGGGGAGCTGTTTTTT
TRBD2	TRBV29-1	TRBJ2-5	-	CSVETSGGSGTQYF	TGCAGCGTTGAAACTAGCGGGGGGTCGGGGACCCAGTACTTC
-	TRBV6-5	TRBJ1-6	-	CATQPGSNSPLHF	TGTGCCACCCAACCTGGAAGTAATTCACCCCTCCACTTT
-	TRBV28	TRBJ1-1	-	CASTEGIWTEAFF	TGTGCCAGCACCGAAGGGATTTGGACTGAAGCTTTCTTT
-	TRBV15	TRBJ2-7	-	CATSRDIGFREQYF	TGTGCCACCAGCAGAGATATAGGATTTAGAGAGCAGTACTTC
-	TRBV7-2	TRBJ1-2	-	CASSPGGGSGYTF	TGTGCCAGCAGCCCCGGGGGCGGGTCTGGCTACACCTTC
-	TRBV19	TRBJ1-6	-	CASDVNFSYNSPLHF	TGTGCCAGTGACGTTAATTTCTCCTATAATTCACCCCTCCACTTT
-	TRBV11-2	TRBJ1-1	few	CASSLWSFAAFF	TGTGCCAGCAGCTTATGGTCTTTTGCAGCTTTCTTT
-	TRBV30	TRBJ1-6	-	CAWSVGVRPNSPLHF	TGTGCCTGGAGTGTTGGGGTAAGACCCAATTCACCCCTCCACTTT
-	TRBV19	TRBJ2-7	-	CASSIRDTYEQYF	TGTGCCAGTAGTATCCGGGACACCTACGAGCAGTACTTC
-	TRBV18	TRBJ2-7	-	CASSPGFGYEQYF	TGTGCCAGCTCCCCGGGTTTCGGATACGAGCAGTACTTC
-	TRBV2	TRBJ2-3	-	CASTLDSLSTDTQYF	TGTGCCAGCACCCTGGACAGTTTGAGCACAGATACGCAGTATTTT
-	TRBV21-1	TRBJ2-7	-	CASSTSVAYEQYF	TGTGCCAGCAGCACGTCGGTTGCCTACGAGCAGTACTTC
-	TRBV5-1	TRBJ1-2	-	CASSETSEPGGYTF	TGCGCCAGCAGTGAAACATCCGAGCCGGGAGGCTACACCTTC
-	TRBV9	TRBJ1-4	-	CASSVATGSEKLFF	TGTGCCAGCAGCGTAGCTACGGGAAGTGAAAAACTGTTTTTT
TRBD2	TRBV4-2	TRBJ2-3	few	CASSHPTSGGEDTQYF	TGTGCCAGCAGCCACCCCACTAGCGGGGGAGAAGATACGCAGTATTTT
TRBD2	TRBV3-1/TRBV3-2	TRBJ2-5	once	CASSQGPGLAGGETQYF	TGTGCCAGCAGCCAGGGGCCCGGACTAGCGGGGGGAGAGACCCAGTACTTC
-	TRBV18	TRBJ2-7	once	CASSPNRLGGEQYF	TGTGCCAGCTCACCAAACCGACTTGGAGGTGAGCAGTACTTC
TRBD1	TRBV18	TRBJ2-7	-	CASSSGQGGYEQYF	TGTGCCAGCTCATCCGGACAGGGGGGCTACGAGCAGTACTTC